This entry lists 32 T cell receptor beta chains sequenced from one sample in a study of blood T cell repertoires in COVID-19. TCRdb's copy holds only in-frame clones and misses some; the assay was immunoSEQ multiplex PCR. The sample has approximately 54,000 clones; roughly 76% are singletons. Sequenced sample: peripheral blood. The receptors derive from a woman aged 60-75 years with acute or convalescent COVID-19.

This rearrangement joins TRBV9 to TRBJ2-3; possibly TRBD2 for D (5 bases). The germline V gene has CDR1 SGDLS and CDR2 YYNGEE. Trimming removed 2 bases at V and 3 bases at J, with 10 bases between. The CDR3 runs to 14 residues. The CDR3 sequence: CASSVGPGTDTQYF. In nucleotides, the CDR3 is TGTGCCAGCAGCGTGGGCCCGGGGACAGATACGCAGTATTTT.

The chain joins TRBV5-4 to TRBJ1-2; 8 bases are shared with TRBD1. V lost 3 bases to trimming and J lost 5 bases; unmatched junction nucleotides: 6. Germline CDR1 and CDR2: SGHNT and YYREEE (reference sequence). The CDR3 has 14 amino acids. In DNA form, the CDR3 reads TGTGCCAGCAGCTCGCCGGGACAGGTTTATGGCTACACCTTC. Translating gives CASSSPGQVYGYTF. Variable domain in full (rest from reference TRBV5-4 and TRBJ1-2): ETGVTQSPTHLIKTRGQQVTLRCSSQSGHNTVSWYQQALGQGPQFIFQYYREEENGRGNFPPRFSGLQFPNYSSELNVNALELDDSALYLCASSSPGQVYGYTFGSGTRLTVV.

The chain has TRBV10-3 and TRBJ1-3, with a possible D match to TRBD1 (5 bases). The V gene's germline CDR1 is ENHRY and CDR2 SYGVKD. This CDR3 is built from 15 residues. V lost 2 bases, J lost 0 bases, and 8 bases lay in between. The CDR3 region is CAISEGGGSGNTIYF. The CDR3 DNA reads as TGTGCCATCAGTGAGGGCGGGGGCTCTGGAAACACCATATATTTT.

This clone was observed a handful of times. Written as DNA, the CDR3 is TGTGCCAGCAGCCCTATATCCGATTCACCCCTCCACTTT. Encoded protein: CASSPISDSPLHF. This chain connects TRBV14 to TRBJ1-6; no reliable D call. The germline V gene encodes CDR1 SGHDN and CDR2 FVKESK. V lost 4 bases and J 8 bases, leaving 9 bases between the germline ends. The CDR3 sequence is 13 residues long.

The gene calls are TRBV5-1 and TRBJ2-3, with 9 bases that match TRBD1. J was trimmed by 3 bases and V by 5 bases; bases with no gene match: 13. CDR3 length: 17 residues. Per the germline V gene, CDR1 is SGHRS and CDR2 is YFSETQ. CDR3 amino acids: CASRSGGTGRGTDTQYF. The CDR3 DNA follows: TGCGCCAGCAGATCTGGAGGGACAGGGAGGGGGACAGATACGCAGTATTTT.

The J gene is TRBJ2-1, the V gene TRBV5-1; TRBD1 matches 8 bases. After removal of 7 bases from V and 8 bases from J, the junction contained 14 bases not matched to a gene. The CDR3 is 15 residues long. The germline V gene encodes CDR1 SGHRS and CDR2 YFSETQ. The chain's CDR3 is CASATSGTGGDEQFF. The CDR3 bases are TGCGCCAGCGCCACCTCCGGGACAGGTGGCGATGAGCAGTTCTTC.

This clone has a single count. V gene TRBV3-1 (or the pseudogene TRBV3-2) combines with J gene TRBJ2-2; 9 bases agree with TRBD1. CDR3 length: 16 residues. Germline V CDR1 and CDR2: LGHDT, YNNKEL (reference sequence). Losses at the gene ends were 4 bases for V and 4 bases for J; bases not matched to a gene: 7. The CDR3 is CASSLDGTGSTGELFF. CDR3 nucleotide sequence: TGTGCCAGCAGCCTCGATGGGACAGGGAGCACCGGGGAGCTGTTTTTT.

V usage is TRBV14 and J usage is TRBJ1-2; D remains ambiguous. CDR3 length: 13 residues. Germline lookup yields CDR1 SGHDN and CDR2 FVKESK. Trimming took 4 bases from V and 5 from J, leaving 11 bases between them. This CDR3 is CASSPSGLYGYTF. CDR3 DNA: TGTGCCAGCAGCCCCTCCGGACTATATGGCTACACCTTC.

The J gene is TRBJ2-1, the V gene TRBV20-1; 9 bases are shared with TRBD2. The CDR3 loop spans 17 amino acids. Looked up from germline, CDR1 is DFQATT and CDR2 is SNEGSKA (reference sequence). V shed 3 bases, J shed 0 bases, and the junction held 9 bases outside the gene matches. CDR3 nucleotides: TGCAGTGCTAGTGTGAGCGGGAGGAAAAGCTCCTACAATGAGCAGTTCTTC. This encodes CSASVSGRKSSYNEQFF.

The rearrangement joins TRBV5-4 to TRBJ2-1; 10 nucleotides match TRBD1. Trimming at V came to 3 bases and at J to 5 bases, leaving 2 bases not matched to a gene. Germline loops: CDR1 SGHNT, CDR2 YYREEE (reference sequence). This CDR3 contains 14 residues. This CDR3 reads CASSYGTGDNEQFF. In DNA, the CDR3 is TGTGCCAGCAGCTACGGGACAGGGGACAATGAGCAGTTCTTC. The full variable domain, its missing parts supplied by reference TRBV5-4 and TRBJ2-1, is ETGVTQSPTHLIKTRGQQVTLRCSSQSGHNTVSWYQQALGQGPQFIFQYYREEENGRGNFPPRFSGLQFPNYSSELNVNALELDDSALYLCASSYGTGDNEQFFGPGTRLTVL.

CDR3: CASSQQASGRGGQETQYF. CDR3 bases: TGTGCCAGCAGCCAACAGGCTAGCGGGAGAGGTGGTCAAGAGACCCAGTACTTC. The V and J genes are TRBV7-6 and TRBJ2-5; 10 bases line up with TRBD2. This CDR3 is 18 amino acids long. Germline lookup yields CDR1 SGHVS and CDR2 FNYEAQ. The junction had 14 bases not matched to a gene; V was cut back by 5 bases and J by 2 bases.

The chain uses TRBV19 and TRBJ2-5; weak D call: TRBD2 (6 bases). This CDR3 is 13 amino acids long. Germline-derived CDR1 and CDR2 are LNHDA and SQIVND (reference sequence). Trimming left V 8 bases short and J 4 bases short, with 14 bases between. The CDR3 reads CASQAGLAETQYF. CDR3 sequence (DNA): TGTGCCAGTCAGGCGGGACTCGCAGAGACCCAGTACTTC.

V is TRBV27 and J is TRBJ1-1; D is unclear. Per the germline V gene, CDR1 is MNHEY and CDR2 is SMNVEV (reference sequence). Trimming removed 3 bases at V and 7 bases at J, with 6 bases between. The CDR3 covers 11 residues. The CDR3 sequence is CASSLGSEAFF. CDR3 DNA sequence: TGTGCCAGCAGTTTGGGCAGTGAAGCTTTCTTT.

This sequence joins TRBV29-1 and TRBJ1-2; 10 bases align to TRBD1. The V and J ends lost 7 bases and 8 bases, in that order; junction bases with no gene match: 4. Germline CDR1 SQVTM, CDR2 ANQGSEA. The CDR3 extends over 11 amino acids. In DNA form, the CDR3 reads TGCAGCGGACAGGGGGCCGACGGCTACACCTTC. This encodes CSGQGADGYTF.

The chain uses TRBV7-3 and TRBJ2-3; 11 nucleotides agree with TRBD2. The ends lost 2 bases at V and 1 base at J; junction bases unmatched: 5. Germline values: CDR1 SGHTA, CDR2 FQGTGA. This CDR3 is 17 amino acids long. DNA for the CDR3: TGTGCCAGCAGCTTAGGTTTGACTAGCGGGGGCACAGATACGCAGTATTTT. This gives the protein CASSLGLTSGGTDTQYF.

In this sample, this clone turned up a few times. This rearrangement joins TRBV5-4 to TRBJ1-3; 9 nucleotides match TRBD1. With V trimmed by 1 base and J by 11 bases, 4 bases remained unmatched. The CDR3 is 13 amino acids. Germline V gene lookup returns CDR1 SGHNT and CDR2 YYREEE (reference sequence). DNA of the CDR3: TGTGCCAGCAGCTTGACCGGGACAGGGCCCATATATTTT. This encodes CASSLTGTGPIYF. The full variable domain, with the rest looked up from reference TRBV5-4 and TRBJ1-3, is ETGVTQSPTHLIKTRGQQVTLRCSSQSGHNTVSWYQQALGQGPQFIFQYYREEENGRGNFPPRFSGLQFPNYSSELNVNALELDDSALYLCASSLTGTGPIYFGEGSWLTVV.

The chain recombines TRBV5-6 with TRBJ2-2, with a tentative D call TRBD2 (6 bases). Germline lookup yields CDR1 SGHDT and CDR2 YYEEEE. V shed 3 bases and J shed 0 bases, with 9 bases lying between them. This CDR3 contains 15 residues. This CDR3 reads CASSWTGANTGELFF. CDR3 sequence (DNA): TGTGCCAGCAGCTGGACGGGGGCGAACACCGGGGAGCTGTTTTTT.

The V call is TRBV10-1, the J call TRBJ2-7; 12 nucleotides agree with TRBD2. V shed 9 bases and J 2 bases; nucleotides not matched to a gene: 8. The CDR3 contains 15 residues. Germline CDR1 reads WNHNN; CDR2 reads SYGVQD (reference sequence). The CDR3 bases are TGCGCCAGTCCTCGTGGACTAGCGGGGACCTACGAGCAGTACTTC. Amino acids: CASPRGLAGTYEQYF.

V and J are TRBV6-5 and TRBJ1-1; D gene unclear. The germline V and J ends were trimmed by 7 bases and 3 bases, with 15 bases remaining between them. The CDR3 runs 14 residues. CDR1 MNHEY and CDR2 SVGAGI come from the germline V gene. The DNA for the CDR3 is TGTGCCAGCACCTACCTTAGCGGGGACACTGAAGCTTTCTTT. Translation: CASTYLSGDTEAFF.

The V gene is TRBV4-1, the J gene TRBJ2-2; possible D gene TRBD2, 6 bases. In germline, CDR1 is MGHRA, CDR2 YSYEKL. This CDR3 is 15 amino acids long. V lost 5 bases and J lost 5, with 15 bases in between. The DNA for the CDR3 is TGCGCCAGCAGCTTGGAGGGCCCGGGGACCGGGGAGCTGTTTTTT. Residues: CASSLEGPGTGELFF.

The J gene is TRBJ1-1, the V gene TRBV5-1; a possible D gene is TRBD1 (5 bases). V was trimmed by 0 bases and J by 1 base, leaving 10 bases between them. Germline assignment: CDR1 SGHRS and CDR2 YFSETQ. The CDR3 has 15 amino acids. CDR3 in DNA: TGCGCCAGCAGCTTGGCCTTAACAGGGAACACTGAAGCTTTCTTT. Protein: CASSLALTGNTEAFF.

The chain couples TRBV7-8 to TRBJ2-1, with 7 bases that match TRBD2. Trimming took 3 bases from V and 2 from J; bases not matched to a gene: 10. This CDR3 region has 17 residues. Germline V lookup: CDR1 SGHVS, CDR2 FQNEAQ. The DNA for the CDR3 is TGTGCCAGCAGCTTGGCCCAGACTAGCTACACCTACAATGAGCAGTTCTTC. Residues: CASSLAQTSYTYNEQFF. Based on the CDR3 plus reference TRBV7-8 and TRBJ2-1, the full variable domain is GAGVSQSPRYKVAKRGQDVALRCDPISGHVSLFWYQQALGQGPEFLTYFQNEAQLDKSGLPSDRFFAERPEGSVSTLKIQRTQQEDSAVYLCASSLAQTSYTYNEQFFGPGTRLTVL.

The V call is TRBV7-6, the J call TRBJ2-7; 7 bases are shared with TRBD2. After removal of 4 bases from V and 2 bases from J, the junction contained 8 bases not matched to a gene. This CDR3 is built from 15 residues. Looked up from germline, CDR1 is SGHVS and CDR2 is FNYEAQ. The CDR3 reads CASSSLWGRAYEQYF. The DNA for the CDR3 is TGTGCCAGCAGCTCTTTATGGGGGAGGGCCTACGAGCAGTACTTC.

V usage is TRBV6-5 and J usage is TRBJ2-5; 8 bases are shared with TRBD1. V was clipped by 6 bases and J by 7 bases; unmatched bases: 13. Germline values: CDR1 MNHEY, CDR2 SVGAGI. The CDR3 has 15 amino acids. The CDR3 loop reads CASSSDRGELGTQYF. The CDR3 nucleotides are TGTGCCAGCAGCTCTGACAGGGGCGAGCTAGGGACCCAGTACTTC.

The chain combines TRBV2 with TRBJ1-3; D unclear. V lost 8 bases, J lost 4 bases, and 9 bases lay in between. The CDR3 length is 12 residues. Germline V gene lookup returns CDR1 SNHLY and CDR2 FYNNEI. CDR3: CASERGGNTIYF. The CDR3 DNA reads TGTGCCAGCGAAAGAGGCGGAAACACCATATATTTT.

In this sample, this clone turned up once. The chain combines TRBV3-1 (or the pseudogene TRBV3-2) with TRBJ2-1; maybe TRBD2 (6 bases). Germline values: CDR1 LGHDT, CDR2 YNNKEL (reference sequence). This CDR3 comprises 18 residues. With 1 base removed from V and 8 bases from J, the gap between germline ends came to 24 bases. CDR3 sequence reads: CASSQGGWRGPQEDEQFF. For the CDR3, the DNA is TGTGCCAGCAGCCAAGGAGGCTGGCGGGGTCCCCAAGAGGATGAGCAGTTCTTC.

V and J are TRBV19 and TRBJ2-7, with 7 bases fitting TRBD2. The V gene's germline CDR1 is LNHDA and CDR2 SQIVND (reference sequence). J lost 0 bases, V lost 4 bases, and 12 bases had no gene match. This CDR3 is 17 amino acids long. CDR3 in amino acids: CASSRGGMAGTSYEQYF. The CDR3, as DNA: TGTGCCAGTAGTAGGGGGGGGATGGCGGGCACCTCCTACGAGCAGTACTTC.

This clone was seen more than once but under ten times. The rearrangement joins TRBV7-2 to TRBJ1-2, with D perhaps TRBD1 (6 bases). Germline V gives CDR1 SGHTA, CDR2 FQGNSA. This CDR3 is 14 amino acids long. V was shortened by 5 bases and J by 6 bases, with 16 bases between the two germline ends. The CDR3 DNA sequence: TGTGCCAGCAGCCCTCGGGGGGCGCGCGATGGCTACACCTTC. It codes for CASSPRGARDGYTF.

The genes are TRBV27 and TRBJ2-1; 8 bases line up with TRBD2. CDR1 and CDR2 from the germline V gene are MNHEY and SMNVEV (reference sequence). CDR3 length: 17 residues. The V gene end was trimmed by 5 bases and the J gene end by 5 bases; junction bases not matched to a gene: 14. CDR3 in amino acids: CASSPTPPGTRNNEQFF. The CDR3 coding sequence is TGTGCCAGCAGTCCAACTCCGCCCGGGACTAGAAACAATGAGCAGTTCTTC.

The chain has TRBV5-1 and TRBJ1-1; D possibly corresponds to TRBD1 (6 bases). The CDR3 runs to 15 residues. With 4 bases removed from V and 1 base from J, the gap between germline ends came to 14 bases. The germline CDR1 and CDR2 sequences are SGHRS and YFSETQ. The CDR3 DNA is TGCGCCAGCAGCAAGCTAGGGGACACGAACACTGAAGCTTTCTTT. Protein product: CASSKLGDTNTEAFF.

The rearrangement uses TRBV7-8 and TRBJ2-5; the match to TRBD1 covers 7 bases. The CDR3 is made up of 13 amino acids. With V trimmed by 5 bases and J by 4 bases, 4 bases remained unmatched. Germline V gene data show CDR1 as SGHVS and CDR2 as FQNEAQ. CDR3 nucleotides: TGTGCCAGCAGCCCCCGGACAGGAGAGACCCAGTACTTC. Its translation is CASSPRTGETQYF.

There are a few counts of this clone. The chain uses TRBV27 and TRBJ2-7; TRBD2 might be the D (7 bases). The CDR3 has 16 amino acids. Germline V CDR1 and CDR2: MNHEY, SMNVEV (reference sequence). The germline V and J ends were trimmed by 4 bases and 7 bases, with 23 bases remaining between them. In DNA, the CDR3 is TGTGCCAGCAGTTCCCTTGGGGGGGCCAAGACTAGGGAGCAGTACTTC. Translating it yields CASSSLGGAKTREQYF.